Listed below are T cell receptor beta chains from one sample, sequenced in a study of T-cell memory formation after mild COVID-19. TCRdb redid the calling of the 5' RACE reads with MiXCR, one entry per CDR3 protein. Among hundreds of thousands of distinct CDR3 sequences listed, about 15% were seen once. The sequencing sample was made of PBMCs or a T cell subset sorted from them (not recorded which). The receptors stem from a man younger than 30 who had mild COVID-19 (a few samples of this study predate the infection). Cell type and time point are not known. The CDR3 runs from the conserved cysteine through the conserved F or W. Fields, in order: J gene, D gene, V gene, CDR3 length, CDR3 protein. A D gene is named only where the DNA matches it firmly.

J gene: TRBJ1-5
D gene: .
V gene: TRBV6-1
CDR3 length: 13
CDR3 protein: CASSELGNQPQHF

J gene: TRBJ2-5
D gene: TRBD2
V gene: TRBV7-2
CDR3 length: 14
CDR3 protein: CASGRGTSVETQYF

J gene: TRBJ1-2
D gene: .
V gene: TRBV5-6
CDR3 length: 12
CDR3 protein: CASSRTSGGYTF

J gene: TRBJ1-2
D gene: .
V gene: TRBV20-1
CDR3 length: 11
CDR3 protein: CSASTQGGYTF

J gene: TRBJ2-3
D gene: TRBD2
V gene: TRBV4-2
CDR3 length: 16
CDR3 protein: CASSQDRAGGADTQYF

J gene: TRBJ2-1
D gene: .
V gene: TRBV7-2
CDR3 length: 16
CDR3 protein: CASSLAVGSSYNEQFF

J gene: TRBJ2-1
D gene: TRBD1
V gene: TRBV5-1
CDR3 length: 14
CDR3 protein: CASSSTGGNNEQFF

J gene: TRBJ1-6
D gene: .
V gene: TRBV6-2/TRBV6-3
CDR3 length: 14
CDR3 protein: CAISNGVYGSPLHF

J gene: TRBJ2-2
D gene: .
V gene: TRBV5-1
CDR3 length: 14
CDR3 protein: CASSLQGSSGELFF

J gene: TRBJ2-7
D gene: TRBD2
V gene: TRBV12-3/TRBV12-4
CDR3 length: 15
CDR3 protein: CASTFGLAGTYEQYF

J gene: TRBJ1-5
D gene: TRBD1
V gene: TRBV6-2/TRBV6-3
CDR3 length: 14
CDR3 protein: CASSYWTGGQPQHF

J gene: TRBJ1-1
D gene: TRBD1
V gene: TRBV12-3/TRBV12-4
CDR3 length: 15
CDR3 protein: CASSLSGTGIDGAFF

J gene: TRBJ2-2
D gene: TRBD2
V gene: TRBV5-1
CDR3 length: 14
CDR3 protein: CASSLGTSAGELFF

J gene: TRBJ2-4
D gene: .
V gene: TRBV5-8
CDR3 length: 13
CDR3 protein: CAAGKLAKNIQYF

J gene: TRBJ1-5
D gene: .
V gene: TRBV6-5
CDR3 length: 13
CDR3 protein: CASSGGRAQPQHF

J gene: TRBJ2-1
D gene: TRBD2
V gene: TRBV2
CDR3 length: 11
CDR3 protein: CANLAGVGQFF

J gene: TRBJ1-3
D gene: .
V gene: TRBV21-1
CDR3 length: 12
CDR3 protein: CASSTVHRPIYF

J gene: TRBJ1-5
D gene: TRBD1
V gene: TRBV6-6
CDR3 length: 15
CDR3 protein: CASSYAGQGFQPQHF

J gene: TRBJ1-1
D gene: TRBD1
V gene: TRBV27
CDR3 length: 19
CDR3 protein: CASSLSIYFGAGGNTEAFF

J gene: TRBJ2-2
D gene: .
V gene: TRBV12-3/TRBV12-4
CDR3 length: 13
CDR3 protein: CASSPFGPGELFF

J gene: TRBJ1-1
D gene: .
V gene: TRBV5-1
CDR3 length: 13
CDR3 protein: CASSLQGGTEAFF

J gene: TRBJ1-2
D gene: .
V gene: TRBV7-9
CDR3 length: 16
CDR3 protein: CASSLGWSSKNYGYTF

J gene: TRBJ1-1
D gene: .
V gene: TRBV7-9
CDR3 length: 13
CDR3 protein: CASSSPQGFEAFF

J gene: TRBJ1-2
D gene: .
V gene: TRBV29-1
CDR3 length: 15
CDR3 protein: CSVEEGTAENYGYTF